The clone carrying this TCR beta chain was counted only a few times. Its matching antigen is unknown. This CDR3 comprises 15 residues. V trimming: 4 bases; J trimming: 2 bases; junction bases outside the gene matches: 6. Looked up from germline, CDR1 is MDHEN and CDR2 is SYDVKM. This entry belongs to a study of identical twins. The study, taken as a whole, reports: Zero-insertion analyses could be partly confounded by invariant MAIT and iNKT cells.

TCRdb re-called the 5' RACE reads through MiXCR, storing one row per CDR3 protein. The data show around 510,000 distinct CDR3 sequences, with about 13% seen just once and approximately 1% held by the top ten. This same sample was also part of a study on yellow fever vaccine responses in identical twins.

The sequence came from a woman aged 18-29 years in good health. Sample: CD4+ T cells sorted from blood. The chain has TRBV28 and TRBJ2-3, with 7 bases aligning to TRBD2. Here the CDR3 reads CASSSSGTNTDTQYF. DNA of the CDR3: TGTGCCAGCAGTTCCTCCGGGACTAACACAGATACGCAGTATTTT.